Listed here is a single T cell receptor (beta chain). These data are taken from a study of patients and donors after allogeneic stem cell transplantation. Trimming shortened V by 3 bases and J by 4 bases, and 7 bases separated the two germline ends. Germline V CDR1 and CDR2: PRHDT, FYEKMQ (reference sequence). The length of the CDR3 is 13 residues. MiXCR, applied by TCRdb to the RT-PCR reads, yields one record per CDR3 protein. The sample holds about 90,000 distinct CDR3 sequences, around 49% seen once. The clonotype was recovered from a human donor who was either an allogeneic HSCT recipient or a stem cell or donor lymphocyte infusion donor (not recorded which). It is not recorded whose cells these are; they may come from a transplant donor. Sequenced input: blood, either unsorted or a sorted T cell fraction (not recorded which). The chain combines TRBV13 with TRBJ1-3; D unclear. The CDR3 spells CASSFGSGNTIYF. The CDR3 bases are TGTGCCAGCAGCTTCGGTTCAGGAAACACCATATATTTT.